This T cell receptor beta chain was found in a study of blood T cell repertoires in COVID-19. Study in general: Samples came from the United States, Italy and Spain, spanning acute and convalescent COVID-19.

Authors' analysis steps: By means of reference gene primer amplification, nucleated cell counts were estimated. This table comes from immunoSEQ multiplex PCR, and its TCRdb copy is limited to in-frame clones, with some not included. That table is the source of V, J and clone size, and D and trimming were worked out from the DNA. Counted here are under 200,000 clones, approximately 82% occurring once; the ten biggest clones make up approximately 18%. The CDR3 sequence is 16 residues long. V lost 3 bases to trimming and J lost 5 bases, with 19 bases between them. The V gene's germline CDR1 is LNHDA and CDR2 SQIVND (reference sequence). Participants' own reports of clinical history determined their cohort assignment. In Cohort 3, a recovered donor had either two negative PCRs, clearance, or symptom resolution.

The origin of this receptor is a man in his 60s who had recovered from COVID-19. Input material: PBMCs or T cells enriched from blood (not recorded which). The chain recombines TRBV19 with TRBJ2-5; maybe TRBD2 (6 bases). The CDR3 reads CASSITGGVVGETQYF. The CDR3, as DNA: TGTGCCAGTAGTATCACCGGCGGGGTAGTCGGGGAGACCCAGTACTTC.